Only one count was recorded for the clone carrying this TCR beta chain. Its antigen is not known. The data were taken from a study of T cell responses to AZD1222 COVID-19 vaccine. Study in general: Recipients boosted at about 4 weeks or about 12 weeks are pooled.

The CDR3 has 15 residues. Germline CDR1 reads KGHSH; CDR2 reads LQKENI. The V end was cut by 3 bases, the J end by 3 bases, with 12 bases between. Study outcomes and limitations: Seropositive AZD1222 recipients at baseline numbered only 5 or 6.

TCRdb's copy holds only in-frame clones and misses some; the assay was immunoSEQ multiplex PCR. The sample records about 120,000 clones, approximately 85% being singletons. This TCR came from an adult in good health. The V gene is TRBV18, the J gene TRBJ2-1; a possible D gene is TRBD2 (5 bases). The input for sequencing was peripheral blood, taken on day 0 of AZD1222 vaccination. CDR3 amino acids: CASSPGVANYNEQFF. CDR3 sequence (DNA): TGTGCCAGCTCACCGGGAGTAGCGAACTACAATGAGCAGTTCTTC.